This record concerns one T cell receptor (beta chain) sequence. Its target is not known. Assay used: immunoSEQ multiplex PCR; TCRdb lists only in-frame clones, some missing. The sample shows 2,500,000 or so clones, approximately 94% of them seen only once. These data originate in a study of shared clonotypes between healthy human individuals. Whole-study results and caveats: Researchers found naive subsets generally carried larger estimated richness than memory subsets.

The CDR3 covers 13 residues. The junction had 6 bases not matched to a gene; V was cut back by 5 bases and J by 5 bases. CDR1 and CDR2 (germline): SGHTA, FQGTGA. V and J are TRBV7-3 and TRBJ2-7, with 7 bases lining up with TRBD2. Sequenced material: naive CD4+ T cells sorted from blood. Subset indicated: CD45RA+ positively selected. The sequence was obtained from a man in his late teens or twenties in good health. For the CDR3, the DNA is TGTGCCAGCAGCATCGGGGGGAGCGACGAGCAGTACTTC. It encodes CASSIGGSDEQYF.